A selection of T cell receptor beta chains follows, all from one sample in a study of human T cells and chemical hapten exposure. One entry per CDR3 protein results from TCRdb running MiXCR on the RACE reads. The table shows around 34,000 distinct CDR3 sequences, with 6% to 7% occurring only once. Source: whole blood, taken in connection with sensitization to the hapten diphenylcyclopropenone (DPC). The source is a woman between 25 and 40 years old with alopecia areata. Some clones in this sample may be carry-over from other donors' samples. The CDR3 runs from the conserved cysteine through the conserved F or W. A D gene is named only where the DNA matches it firmly. Part of the rows lack a size; the others show once, few, many or a class for expanded clones.

TRBD2	TRBJ2-3	few	TRBV20-1	TGCAGTGCTGAACCGGGACTAGCGGGGGGGTCCACAGATACGCAGTATTTT	CSAEPGLAGGSTDTQYF
TRBD2	TRBJ2-3	NA	TRBV7-2	TGTGCCAGCAGCCCCCGGGGGGCTAGCGGGGGGAGGGGCACAGATACGCAGTATTTT	CASSPRGASGGRGTDTQYF
TRBD1	TRBJ1-1	NA	TRBV6-6	TGTGCCACCGTAGCACAGAACAGGGGATCGAACACTGAAGCTTTCTTT	CATVAQNRGSNTEAFF
TRBD1	TRBJ2-1	few	TRBV20-1	TGCAGTGCTAGAGGGGGACGTAAGACAGGGGACTTCTCCTACAATGAGCAGTTCTTC	CSARGGRKTGDFSYNEQFF
NA	TRBJ2-7	many	TRBV6-2/TRBV6-3	TGTGCCAGCAGTTCCCACAGGGATGCCTACGAGCAGTACTTC	CASSSHRDAYEQYF
NA	TRBJ1-2	many	TRBV12-3/TRBV12-4	TGTGCCAGCAGTTTGTCGGGGAGGGACGGCTACACCTTC	CASSLSGRDGYTF
NA	TRBJ2-5	many	TRBV7-2	TGTGCCAGCTCTCTGTCACAGGCACCCAAGGAGACCCAGTACTTC	CASSLSQAPKETQYF
NA	TRBJ2-7	many	TRBV10-3	TGTGCCATCAGTGAAAAGCAGGCAAGCTCCTACGAGCAGTACTTC	CAISEKQASSYEQYF
NA	TRBJ1-5	NA	TRBV7-9	TGTGCCAGCAGCCCGCGCTCTAATCAGCCCCAGCATTTT	CASSPRSNQPQHF
NA	TRBJ1-6	few	TRBV11-2	TGTGCCAGCAGCTTTCGGGGGCTGGGAAATTCACCCCTCCACTTT	CASSFRGLGNSPLHF
NA	TRBJ1-1	many	TRBV10-3	TGTGCCACCAACTCGGGGGGTGGCACTGAAGCTTTCTTT	CATNSGGGTEAFF
NA	TRBJ1-1	many	TRBV3-1	TGTGCCAGCAGTGAAATCACTGAAGCTTTCTTT	CASSEITEAFF
TRBD1	TRBJ1-2	many	TRBV29-1	TGCAGCGCCCAGGGGGCAGGGTATTTCTATGGCTACACCTTC	CSAQGAGYFYGYTF
TRBD1	TRBJ2-6	many	TRBV3-1	TGTGCCACCGGACAGGGTGACTCTGGGGCCAACGTCCTGACTTTC	CATGQGDSGANVLTF
TRBD2	TRBJ2-5	many	TRBV20-1	TGCAGTGCTAGTCCCGGGACTAGCGAGATTCTAGAGACCCAGTACTTC	CSASPGTSEILETQYF
TRBD1	TRBJ2-1	few	TRBV24-1	TGTGCCACCAGTGACCCTGGACAGGTCAATGAGCAGTTCTTC	CATSDPGQVNEQFF
NA	TRBJ2-5	many	TRBV9	TGTGCCAGCAGCCCAACGGCCGTCGAGACCCAGTACTTC	CASSPTAVETQYF
NA	TRBJ2-3	many	TRBV7-2	TGTGCCAGCAGCTTACCAGATACGCAGTATTTT	CASSLPDTQYF
NA	TRBJ1-5	many	TRBV6-2/TRBV6-3	TGTGCCAGCGGTAAGAGGCAGCCCCAGCATTTT	CASGKRQPQHF
NA	TRBJ2-7	NA	TRBV10-3	TGTGCCATCAGTGAGGCGGGGCCCCGGGCAGAGCAGTACTTC	CAISEAGPRAEQYF
NA	TRBJ2-3	NA	TRBV7-6	TGTGCCAGCAGCTTAAGAGGGGGGGGAAGCACAGATACGCAGTATTTT	CASSLRGGGSTDTQYF
TRBD1	TRBJ1-4	NA	TRBV7-6	TGTGCCAGCAGCTCCCTACCGGGCAGGGGGCAGGGAAAACTGTTTTTT	CASSSLPGRGQGKLFF
NA	TRBJ1-4	many	TRBV3-1	TGTGCCAGCAGCCGACGGACCGATTCTAATGAAAAACTGTTTTTT	CASSRRTDSNEKLFF
NA	TRBJ2-7	NA	TRBV7-8	TGTGCCAGCAGCCTCAGGGTTGACGAGCAGTACTTC	CASSLRVDEQYF
TRBD1	TRBJ1-3	NA	TRBV7-2	TGTGCCAGCAGGGAGAAGGGGGCAGGAAACACCATATATTTT	CASREKGAGNTIYF
NA	TRBJ2-6	NA	TRBV10-3	TGTGCCATCAGTGAGTACGGGGGTAGCTCTGGGGCCAACGTCCTGACTTTC	CAISEYGGSSGANVLTF
NA	TRBJ1-2	many	TRBV28	TGTGCCAGCAGTTTATCCGGACAGCCTAAAAACTATGGCTACACCTTC	CASSLSGQPKNYGYTF
NA	TRBJ2-7	many	TRBV7-2	TGTGCCAGCAGCCCCCGCCCGGCGGCCGGCTACGAGCAGTACTTC	CASSPRPAAGYEQYF
NA	TRBJ2-5	few	TRBV27	TGTGCCAGCCCCCCAGGAGGAGAGACCCAGTACTTC	CASPPGGETQYF
NA	TRBJ1-1	many	TRBV14	TGTGCCAGCAGCGCAAGCGTGGTCACTGAAGCTTTCTTT	CASSASVVTEAFF
NA	TRBJ1-5	few	TRBV28	TGTGCCAGCAACCCCTCCGGACCGGCAGGACAGCCCCAGCATTTT	CASNPSGPAGQPQHF
NA	TRBJ1-4	NA	TRBV12-3/TRBV12-4	TGTGCCAGCAGTCTTTTGACAGGCCGTATGGAAAAACTGTTTTTT	CASSLLTGRMEKLFF
NA	TRBJ1-4	many	TRBV12-3/TRBV12-4	TGTGCCAGCAGTTTAGCCGGGACTGAGGATAATGAAAAACTGTTTTTT	CASSLAGTEDNEKLFF
NA	TRBJ1-4	many	TRBV29-1	TGCAGCGTTGAGGGGACATCAACTAATGAAAAACTGTTTTTT	CSVEGTSTNEKLFF
TRBD1	TRBJ2-5	many	TRBV6-2/TRBV6-3	TGTGCCAGCAGTCTAACCGGGACAGCGCAAGAGACCCAGTACTTC	CASSLTGTAQETQYF
NA	TRBJ1-4	many	TRBV5-6	TGTGCCAGCAGCTTGCTTCTGGGGCGGGAAAAACTGTTTTTT	CASSLLLGREKLFF
NA	TRBJ1-1	many	TRBV13	TGTGCCAGCAGCTTAGAAAAGGGGGAGAGGACTGAAGCTTTCTTT	CASSLEKGERTEAFF
NA	TRBJ1-1	NA	TRBV2	TGTGCCAGCAAAGGGACCGAGAACACTGAAGCTTTCTTT	CASKGTENTEAFF
TRBD2	TRBJ2-3	many	TRBV7-9	TGTGCCAGCAGCAAGATAGCGGGGGGCCCAAGCACAGATACGCAGTATTTT	CASSKIAGGPSTDTQYF
TRBD2	TRBJ2-2	many	TRBV27	TGTGCCAGCAGTAGATCGACTAGCGGGGATACCGGGGAGCTGTTTTTT	CASSRSTSGDTGELFF
TRBD1	TRBJ1-1	NA	TRBV19	TGTGCCAGTAGTGACAGGGCCAACACTGAAGCTTTCTTT	CASSDRANTEAFF
NA	TRBJ2-7	few	TRBV12-3/TRBV12-4	TGTGCCAGCAGTTTGGGAGGCAATTCCTACGAGCAGTACTTC	CASSLGGNSYEQYF
NA	TRBJ2-7	many	TRBV28	TGTGCCAAACGACGGGCGGGTATCTCCTACGAGCAGTACTTC	CAKRRAGISYEQYF
NA	TRBJ1-1	few	TRBV6-5	TGTGCCAGCAGTTACACAGCAGGGATAGCTTTCTTT	CASSYTAGIAFF
NA	TRBJ1-1	NA	TRBV12-3/TRBV12-4	TGTGCCAGCAGTTTCTGGGGGGGGGGGAGGAACACTGAAGCCTTCTTT	CASSFWGGGRNTEAFF
NA	TRBJ2-3	NA	TRBV11-2	TGTGCCAGCCAGGGGCCCGGGTCAGATACGCAGTATTTT	CASQGPGSDTQYF
NA	TRBJ1-1	many	TRBV20-1	TGCAGTGCTAGAACAGGGCAGGCTGCGAACACTGAAGCTTTCTTT	CSARTGQAANTEAFF
NA	TRBJ1-1	NA	TRBV12-3/TRBV12-4	TGTGTCAGCAGTTTGGCGGGTCTTGAAGCTTTCTTT	CVSSLAGLEAFF
NA	TRBJ1-2	few	TRBV6-1	TGTGCCAGCACCGGACGGCCTCTTTCAAACTATGGCTACATCTTC	CASTGRPLSNYGYIF
TRBD1	TRBJ2-2	NA	TRBV3-1	TGTGCCAGCAGCCCTCAGGGGGACACCGGGGAGCTGTTTTTT	CASSPQGDTGELFF
NA	TRBJ2-2	many	TRBV12-3/TRBV12-4	TGTGCCAGCAGCCTGGGGACCGGGGAGCTGTTTTTT	CASSLGTGELFF
NA	TRBJ2-3	many	TRBV7-2	TGTGCCAGCAGCTCTTATAGCACAGATACGCAGTATTTT	CASSSYSTDTQYF